Presented here are 17 T cell receptor beta chains from one specimen sequenced in a study of regulatory T cells in long-lasting Graves disease. Regarding time point: persistent/refractory GD, antithyroid drugs over 5 years with positive TRAb. PBMC-derived RNA was used for the TCR library. Investigators prepared the TCR beta libraries by applying iRepertoire HTBI primers and Arm-PCR of CDR3 regions. MiXCR, applied by TCRdb to the multiplex PCR reads, yields one record per CDR3 protein. Among 400,000 or so distinct CDR3 sequences listed, 20% to 30% were seen once. The source was peripheral blood mononuclear cells (PBMCs), collected when the disease was refractory, from a patient treated with antithyroid drugs. The origin of the receptors is a female donor with Graves disease.

This clonotype turned up a few times. The junction does not match germline at one end; this may be a read error. V and J are TRBV6-1 and TRBJ2-2; D gene ambiguous. CDR3 length: 12 residues. From germline, CDR1 is MNHNS and CDR2 SASEGT. The CDR3 nucleotides are TGTGTCAGCAGTAATGTACTCGGGGAGCTGTTTTTT. Amino acids: CVSSNVLGELFF.

V is TRBV14 and J is TRBJ2-1, with no clear D. The CDR3 consists of 16 residues. V was clipped by 6 bases and J by 2 bases, with 17 bases between them. Germline CDR1 SGHDN, CDR2 FVKESK. As DNA, the CDR3 is TGTGCCAGCAGGGCCCAGGACGGGTATCCCTACAATGAGCAGTTCTTC. This sequence encodes CASRAQDGYPYNEQFF. The full variable domain, completed using reference TRBV14 and TRBJ2-1, is EAGVTQFPSHSVIEKGQTVTLRCDPISGHDNLYWYRRVMGKEIKFLLHFVKESKQDESGMPNNRFLAERTGGTYSTLKVQPAELEDSGVYFCASRAQDGYPYNEQFFGPGTRLTVL.

This clonotype was counted many times. The rearrangement joins TRBV6-2 or TRBV6-3 to TRBJ1-1; the D gene is possibly TRBD1 (5 bases). The CDR3 runs to 15 residues. Germline-derived CDR1 and CDR2 are MNHEY and SVGEGT. Deletions cut 3 bases from V and 0 bases from J, with 11 bases between. CDR3 sequence reads: CASSYSTVMNTEAFF. In DNA form, the CDR3 reads TGTGCCAGCAGTTATTCGACAGTAATGAACACTGAAGCTTTCTTT.

This clonotype was seen just once. Since a much larger clone is just one base distant, this may be a read error. This chain joins TRBV28 and TRBJ2-5; TRBD2 matches at 14 bases. This CDR3 region has 16 residues. Germline V gene sequence: CDR1 MDHEN, CDR2 SYDVKM. J lost 1 base, V lost 6 bases, and 4 bases had no gene match. DNA for the CDR3: TGTGCCAGCAGCCTAGGGACTAGCGGGGGCCAAGAGACCCAGTACTTC. Protein sequence: CASSLGTSGGQETQYF.

As to this clonotype: A junction boundary mismatches the germline segment, possibly from a read error. The rearrangement links TRBV6-1 to TRBJ1-6; 7 nucleotides align to TRBD1. The CDR3 is 16 amino acids. Germline assignment: CDR1 MNHNS and CDR2 SASEGT. The CDR3 spells CASSTSGGFYNPPLHF. In nucleotides, the CDR3 is TGTGCCAGCTCAACGTCAGGGGGGTTTTATAATCCACCCCTCCACTTT.

The CDR3 bases are TGTGCCATCAGTAAGGGACGGGGCTCCTACGAGCAGTACTTC. It yields the protein CAISKGRGSYEQYF. The V gene is TRBV10-3, the J gene TRBJ2-7; D may match TRBD1 or TRBD2 (5 bases each). Trimming removed 5 bases from V and 0 bases from J, with 11 bases in between. The CDR3 loop spans 14 amino acids. CDR1 and CDR2 (germline): ENHRY, SYGVKD.

This clonotype was seen many times. This chain connects TRBV6-1 to TRBJ1-2; maybe TRBD1 (5 bases). Germline values: CDR1 MNHNS, CDR2 SASEGT. CDR3 length: 19 residues. Trimming removed 2 bases at V and 4 bases at J, with 26 bases between. In nucleotides, the CDR3 is TGTGCCAGCAGTGAATGGTTTTTTGCGACAGCTACGCCTGGCTATGGCTACACCTTC. Amino acid sequence: CASSEWFFATATPGYGYTF.

The chain employs TRBV28 and TRBJ2-7; the D is unclear. Germline loops: CDR1 MDHEN, CDR2 SYDVKM. The CDR3 runs 17 residues. V was pared by 5 bases and J by 2 bases, with 22 bases between. The CDR3 sequence is CASSPPLSAYWTYEQYF. The CDR3, as DNA: TGTGCCAGCAGTCCCCCCTTATCCGCGTATTGGACCTACGAGCAGTACTTC.

This chain links TRBV4-1 with TRBJ1-2; no clear D gene. This CDR3 comprises 14 residues. Trimming shortened V by 5 bases and J by 4 bases, and 14 bases separated the two germline ends. CDR1 MGHRA and CDR2 YSYEKL come from the germline V gene. CDR3 loop: CASSSPARGYGYTF. The CDR3, as DNA: TGCGCCAGCAGCTCCCCGGCCCGAGGCTATGGCTACACCTTC.

The sample holds a few counts of this clonotype. This chain joins TRBV15 and TRBJ1-5; 9 bases agree with TRBD1. CDR3 length: 16 amino acids. The ends lost 4 bases at V and 3 bases at J; junction bases unmatched: 7. Germline V CDR1 and CDR2: LNHNV, YYDKDF (reference sequence). The DNA of the CDR3 is TGTGCCACCAGCACGCCGGGACAGGGAAACAATCAGCCCCAGCATTTT. It encodes CATSTPGQGNNQPQHF.

This clonotype appeared many times. The gene calls are TRBV28 and TRBJ1-4; 7 nucleotides agree with TRBD1. CDR1 MDHEN and CDR2 SYDVKM come from the germline V gene. J lost 7 bases, V lost 7 bases, and 9 bases had no gene match. The CDR3 runs to 14 residues. The CDR3 DNA sequence: TGTGCCAGCACCATAACAGGGGTCCGTGAAAAACTGTTTTTT. It codes for CASTITGVREKLFF. The entire variable domain, with the rest obtained from reference TRBV28 and TRBJ1-4, is as follows: DVKVTQSSRYLVKRTGEKVFLECVQDMDHENMFWYRQDPGLGLRLIYFSYDVKMKEKGDIPEGYSVSREKKERFSLILESASTNQTSMYLCASTITGVREKLFFGSGTQLSVL.

This clonotype has ten or more counts. The rearrangement links TRBV6-1 to TRBJ1-5; no clear D. The CDR3 consists of 15 residues. CDR1 is MNHNS and CDR2 is SASEGT in the germline V gene. Trimming cost V 5 bases and J 1 base, with 12 bases left between them. CDR3 loop: CASSLRGMSNQPQHF. In DNA form, the CDR3 reads TGTGCCAGCAGTCTCCGAGGGATGAGCAATCAGCCCCAGCATTTT.

This clonotype was seen a handful of times. The rearrangement links TRBV6-1 to TRBJ1-1; tentatively, D is TRBD1 (5 bases). Germline-derived CDR1 and CDR2 are MNHNS and SASEGT. Trimming stripped 1 base from V and 5 bases from J, with 11 bases between. The CDR3 has 14 amino acids. The CDR3 reads CASSEEVRVTEAFF. DNA for the CDR3: TGTGCCAGCAGTGAAGAGGTCAGGGTAACTGAAGCTTTCTTT.

The chain uses TRBV6-1 and TRBJ1-1, with 7 bases that match TRBD1. The ends lost 6 bases at V and 1 base at J; junction bases unmatched: 8. The CDR3 is 15 amino acids. Germline lookup yields CDR1 MNHNS and CDR2 SASEGT. The CDR3 bases are TGTGCCAGCAGGGCGACAGGGTGGGAGAACACTGAAGCTTTCTTT. It encodes CASRATGWENTEAFF.

This clonotype has just a few counts. V and J are TRBV27 and TRBJ1-6; no definite D call. The V gene's germline CDR1 is MNHEY and CDR2 SMNVEV (reference sequence). The CDR3 runs to 17 residues. The V gene lost 2 bases and the J gene lost 8 bases, with 19 bases spanning the gap. CDR3: CASSLEGGVGVYSPLHF. The CDR3 DNA sequence: TGTGCCAGCAGTTTAGAGGGCGGGGTTGGTGTATATTCACCCCTCCACTTT.

This chain uses TRBV27 with TRBJ1-2; the match to TRBD1 covers 8 bases. The CDR3 has 17 amino acids. V trimming: 2 bases; J trimming: 2 bases; junction bases outside the gene matches: 10. Germline V gene lookup returns CDR1 MNHEY and CDR2 SMNVEV (reference sequence). The DNA of the CDR3 is TGTGCCAGCAGTTTAGCCGGGGCAGGGGGCTTAAACTATGGCTACACCTTC. Translated, it gives CASSLAGAGGLNYGYTF.

This clonotype was detected a few times. A clone one base away is much larger, so this may be a read error. The genes are TRBV12-3 or TRBV12-4 and TRBJ1-5; 7 nucleotides match TRBD1. The CDR3 covers 15 residues. The CDR3 here is CASSKRQGSNRPQHF. CDR3 bases: TGTGCCAGCAGCAAAAGACAGGGTAGCAATCGGCCCCAGCATTTT.